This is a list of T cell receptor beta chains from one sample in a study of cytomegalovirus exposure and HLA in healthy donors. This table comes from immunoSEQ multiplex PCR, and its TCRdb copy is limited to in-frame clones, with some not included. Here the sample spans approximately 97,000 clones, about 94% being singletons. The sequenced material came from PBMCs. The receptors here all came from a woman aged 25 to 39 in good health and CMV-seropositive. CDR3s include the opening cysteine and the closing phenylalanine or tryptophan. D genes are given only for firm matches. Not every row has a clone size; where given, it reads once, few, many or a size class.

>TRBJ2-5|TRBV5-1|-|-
TGCGCCAGCAGCAGGGGGTATCGAGAGACCCAGTACTTC
CASSRGYRETQYF
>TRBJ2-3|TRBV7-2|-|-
TGTGCCAGCAGCCTATCGAGCGGTGGTGCAGATACGCAGTATTTT
CASSLSSGGADTQYF
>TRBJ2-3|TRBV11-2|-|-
TGTGCCAGCAGCCGACGGGAGTTAACAGATACGCAGTATTTT
CASSRRELTDTQYF
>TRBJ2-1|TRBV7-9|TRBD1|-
TGTGCCAGCAGCCCTAGGGGGCTCTGGAACAATGAGCAGTTCTTC
CASSPRGLWNNEQFF
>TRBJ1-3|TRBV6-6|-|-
TGTGCCAGCAGTTACCCAGTTGGCTCTGGAAACACCATATATTTT
CASSYPVGSGNTIYF
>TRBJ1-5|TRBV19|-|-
TGTGCCAGTAGTACGTGGGAGAGCAATCAGCCCCAGCATTTT
CASSTWESNQPQHF
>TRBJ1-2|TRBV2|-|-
TGTGCCAGCAGGGGACTGGGGGACGGCTACACCTTC
CASRGLGDGYTF
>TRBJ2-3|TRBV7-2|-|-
TGTGCCAGCAGCTCCCGGGACACCACGCCAAATACGCAGTATTTT
CASSSRDTTPNTQYF
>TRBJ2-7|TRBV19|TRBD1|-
TGTGCCAGTAGTATACCGGGACAGGCGATCTACGAGCAGTACTTC
CASSIPGQAIYEQYF
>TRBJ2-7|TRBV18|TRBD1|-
TGTGCCAGCTCACCAGTGACAGGGATCTACGAGCAGTACTTC
CASSPVTGIYEQYF
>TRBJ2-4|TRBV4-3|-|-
TGCGCCAGCAGCCAACGGGGGAAAGGAGACATTCAGTACTTC
CASSQRGKGDIQYF
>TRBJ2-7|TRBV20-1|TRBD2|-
TGCAGTGCTGAACCTAGCGGCGAGCAGTACTTC
CSAEPSGEQYF
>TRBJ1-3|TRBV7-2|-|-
TGTGCCAGCAGCTTAGTAGCGGTTTTCTCTGGAAACACCATATATTTT
CASSLVAVFSGNTIYF
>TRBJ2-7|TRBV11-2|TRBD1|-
TGTGCCAGCAGCCCGACAGGGGGCTACGAGCAGTACTTC
CASSPTGGYEQYF
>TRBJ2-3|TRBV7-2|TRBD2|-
TGTGCCAGCAGCTTAGGACTAGCGGGAAGGGATACGCAGTATTTT
CASSLGLAGRDTQYF
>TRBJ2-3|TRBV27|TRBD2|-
TGTGCCAGCAGTCCGAAAGGTCTAGGACTAGGCAGAGTGGATACGCAGTATTTT
CASSPKGLGLGRVDTQYF
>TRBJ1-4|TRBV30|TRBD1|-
TGTGCCTGTTCAGGGGGTTTTAATGAAAAACTGTTTTTT
CACSGGFNEKLFF
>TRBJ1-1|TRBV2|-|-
TGTGCCAGCAGTGATGGGCCCTACACTGAAGCTTTCTTT
CASSDGPYTEAFF
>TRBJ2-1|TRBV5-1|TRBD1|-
TGCGCCAGCAGCTTGTCTCCGGGACAGGTCAATGAGCAGTTCTTC
CASSLSPGQVNEQFF
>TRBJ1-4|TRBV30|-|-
TGTGCCTGGAGTGTGGGCAGCCCAAATGAAAAACTGTTTTTT
CAWSVGSPNEKLFF
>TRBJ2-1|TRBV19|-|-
TGTGCCAGTAGTCCACAGAGGGGGATAGGCTACAATGAGCAGTTCTTC
CASSPQRGIGYNEQFF
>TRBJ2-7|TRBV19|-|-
TGTGCCAGTAGTATCCCAGGGGCCGAGCAGTACTTC
CASSIPGAEQYF
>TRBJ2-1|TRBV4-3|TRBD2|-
TGCGCCAGCAGCCAGGGACTAGCGATCTACAATGAGCAGTTCTTC
CASSQGLAIYNEQFF
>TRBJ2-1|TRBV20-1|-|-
TGCAGTGCTTACATGGAGAGGCTGCAGTTCTTC
CSAYMERLQFF
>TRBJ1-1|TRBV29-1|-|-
TGCAGCGTTGGGGGGGGTGAAGCTTTCTTT
CSVGGGEAFF
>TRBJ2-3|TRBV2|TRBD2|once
TGTGCCAGCAGGGGGGGACTAGCGGGAGTCACAGATACGCAGTATTTT
CASRGGLAGVTDTQYF
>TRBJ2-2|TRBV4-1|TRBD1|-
TGCGCCAGCAGCCACAAACAGGGGGCCTGGGAGCTGTTTTTT
CASSHKQGAWELFF
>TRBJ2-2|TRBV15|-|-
TGTGCCACCAGCTCCGCGTTTTACGGGGAGCTGTTTTTT
CATSSAFYGELFF
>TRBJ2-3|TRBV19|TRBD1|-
TGTGCCAGTAGCCAACTACCCGGGACAGGGGGCACAGATACGCAGTATTTT
CASSQLPGTGGTDTQYF
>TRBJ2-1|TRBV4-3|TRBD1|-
TGCGCCAGCAGCCAGGAGGACAGGAGGACCTACAATGAGCAGTTCTTC
CASSQEDRRTYNEQFF
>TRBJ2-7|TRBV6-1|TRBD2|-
TGTGCCAGCAGCCGGGACTATAGTGGGAGTGAGCAGTACTTC
CASSRDYSGSEQYF
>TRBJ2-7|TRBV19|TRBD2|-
TGTGCCAGTAAATTTCGGGCTAGCGGAAACTCCTACGAGCAGTACTTC
CASKFRASGNSYEQYF
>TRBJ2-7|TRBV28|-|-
TGTGCCAGCACCCAAGGTGGCAGACACTACGAGCAGTACTTC
CASTQGGRHYEQYF
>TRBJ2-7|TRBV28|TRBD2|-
TGTGCCAGCAGTTTATGGGCCGGCGGGAGACTTCTGTTATACGAGCAGTACTTC
CASSLWAGGRLLLYEQYF
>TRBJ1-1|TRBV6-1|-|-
TGTGCCAGCAGCGATACAGGGAACCCTGAAGCTTTCTTT
CASSDTGNPEAFF